These 30 T cell receptor beta chains came from one sample sequenced in a study of T cell responses to AZD1222 COVID-19 vaccine. The assay was immunoSEQ multiplex PCR, and TCRdb's table has in-frame clones only and misses some. This table has about 150,000 clones, about 87% appearing once. Source: peripheral blood, taken on day 0 of AZD1222 vaccination. These receptor sequences come from an adult in good health.

This clone was found a few times. This chain links TRBV7-9 with TRBJ2-7; D remains ambiguous. The CDR3 totals 11 residues. Trimming took off 1 base at V and 6 bases at J, with 4 bases between the two ends. The germline gives CDR1 SEHNR, CDR2 FQNEAQ (reference sequence). The CDR3 is CASSLVAEQYF. The CDR3 nucleotides are TGTGCCAGCAGCTTAGTCGCCGAGCAGTACTTC.

The chain joins TRBV7-6 to TRBJ1-5; 12 bases map to TRBD1. Germline V lookup: CDR1 SGHVS, CDR2 FNYEAQ. V shed 6 bases, J shed 9 bases, and the junction held 3 bases outside the gene matches. The CDR3 length is 13 residues. The CDR3 spells CASSRDRGRPQHF. The CDR3, as DNA: TGTGCCAGCAGTCGGGACAGGGGGCGGCCCCAGCATTTT. Full variable domain (rest looked up from reference TRBV7-6 and TRBJ1-5): GAGVSQSPRYKVTKRGQDVALRCDPISGHVSLYWYRQALGQGPEFLTYFNYEAQQDKSGLPNDRFSAERPEGSISTLTIQRTEQRDSAMYRCASSRDRGRPQHFGDGTRLSIL.

The CDR3 loop reads CASSLSGSGNTIYF. The CDR3 DNA reads TGTGCCAGCAGCTTGTCGGGATCTGGAAACACCATATATTTT. The chain recombines TRBV5-4 with TRBJ1-3, with no clear D. Looked up from germline, CDR1 is SGHNT and CDR2 is YYREEE (reference sequence). Between the trimmed V and J ends, which lost 1 base and 1 base, there was a span of 6 bases. This CDR3 has 14 residues.

This clone appeared a single time. The V gene is TRBV6-5, the J gene TRBJ1-1; D is unclear. Germline V lookup: CDR1 MNHEY, CDR2 SVGAGI. Trimming removed 5 bases at V and 1 base at J, with 8 bases between. The CDR3 is made up of 13 amino acids. CDR3 amino acids: CASSRDRNTEAFF. The CDR3 region has the DNA TGTGCCAGCAGTAGAGACCGGAACACTGAAGCTTTCTTT.

The chain recombines TRBV7-9 with TRBJ1-1, with D perhaps TRBD1 (5 bases). This CDR3 region has 15 residues. V lost 5 bases and J 3 bases, leaving 16 bases between the germline ends. CDR1 SEHNR and CDR2 FQNEAQ come from the germline V gene (reference sequence). CDR3: CASSLAGGVDTEAFF. In DNA form, the CDR3 reads TGTGCCAGCAGCCTCGCCGGGGGGGTGGACACTGAAGCTTTCTTT.

The chain has TRBV29-1 and TRBJ2-5; 8 bases match TRBD2. V shed 4 bases, J shed 5 bases, and the junction held 6 bases outside the gene matches. CDR3 length equals 13 residues. Germline V CDR1 and CDR2: SQVTM, ANQGSEA. The CDR3 DNA sequence: TGCAGCGTTGTGAGGGCGGGAGGTGAGACCCAGTACTTC. Translated: CSVVRAGGETQYF.

The V gene is TRBV9, the J gene TRBJ1-1; D is ambiguous. Trimming removed 3 bases from V and 2 bases from J, with 14 bases in between. Germline V gene lookup returns CDR1 SGDLS and CDR2 YYNGEE. The CDR3 is 15 residues long. The CDR3 reads CASSAYPRANTEAFF. The CDR3 region has the DNA TGTGCCAGCAGCGCGTATCCGCGGGCTAACACTGAAGCTTTCTTT.

The chain is built from TRBV29-1 and TRBJ2-7; a weak D match, TRBD1 (6 bases). Per germline, CDR1 SQVTM and CDR2 ANQGSEA. V lost 4 bases to trimming and J lost 9 bases, with 22 bases between them. The CDR3 is 14 residues long. The CDR3 DNA reads TGCAGCGTTGTTTGGCAGGGGCAACGAGGAGGGCAGTACTTC. Amino acid sequence: CSVVWQGQRGGQYF.

The chain is built from TRBV27 and TRBJ1-6; no clear D. The CDR3 length is 15 residues. Germline CDR1 is MNHEY and CDR2 is SMNVEV (reference sequence). Trimming took off 9 bases at V and 8 bases at J, with 20 bases between the two ends. CDR3 in amino acids: CASRSDLGVDSPLHF. CDR3 DNA sequence: TGTGCCAGTCGATCGGACCTCGGGGTGGATTCACCCCTCCACTTT.

V gene TRBV18 combines with J gene TRBJ2-1; 14 positions agree with TRBD2. The CDR3 consists of 17 residues. The J segment lost 8 bases and the V segment lost 4 bases, leaving 10 bases of the junction unmatched. From germline, CDR1 is KGHSH and CDR2 LQKENI. CDR3 DNA: TGTGCCAGCTCACTCAAGCCGGGACTAGCGGGAGATGATGAGCAGTTCTTC. Translated: CASSLKPGLAGDDEQFF. The complete variable domain, with remaining parts taken from reference TRBV18 and TRBJ2-1, reads NAGVMQNPRHLVRRRGQEARLRCSPMKGHSHVYWYRQLPEEGLKFMVYLQKENIIDESGMPKERFSAEFPKEGPSILRIQQVVRGDSAAYFCASSLKPGLAGDDEQFFGPGTRLTVL.

The chain couples TRBV6-5 to TRBJ2-2; D perhaps matches TRBD2 (6 bases). Germline loops: CDR1 MNHEY, CDR2 SVGAGI. V was trimmed by 5 bases and J by 4 bases, leaving 8 bases between them. The CDR3 covers 13 residues. CDR3 sequence reads: CASSRTITGELFF. In DNA, the CDR3 is TGTGCCAGCAGTAGGACTATCACCGGGGAGCTGTTTTTT.

The chain carries TRBV4-1 and TRBJ2-1, with 8 bases that match TRBD2. V trimming: 0 bases; J trimming: 4 bases; junction bases outside the gene matches: 2. CDR3 length: 15 residues. Germline V gene data show CDR1 as MGHRA and CDR2 as YSYEKL. The CDR3 region has the DNA TGCGCCAGCAGCCAAGACGGGACTAGTTACAATGAGCAGTTCTTC. Protein: CASSQDGTSYNEQFF.

The chain combines TRBV9 with TRBJ1-6, with D unclear. Germline loops: CDR1 SGDLS, CDR2 YYNGEE. Trimming stripped 0 bases from V and 6 bases from J, with 10 bases between. CDR3 length: 15 amino acids. The CDR3 nucleotides are TGTGCCAGCAGCGTAGCTTTGGCCCCTAATTCACCCCTCCACTTT. It is translated as CASSVALAPNSPLHF.

The V call is TRBV7-2, the J call TRBJ2-2; D may be TRBD2 (6 bases). Per the germline V gene, CDR1 is SGHTA and CDR2 is FQGNSA. V gave up 2 bases and J gave up 4 bases, with 14 bases separating them. The CDR3 sequence is 16 residues long. The CDR3 region has the DNA TGTGCCAGCAGCTTACAGGCGGGGATACTCACCGGGGAGCTGTTTTTT. Its translation is CASSLQAGILTGELFF.

This clone showed up just once. The chain couples TRBV5-6 to TRBJ1-5; tentatively, D is TRBD1 (5 bases). Germline CDR1 SGHDT, CDR2 YYEEEE. The CDR3 consists of 15 residues. The V gene lost 4 bases and the J gene lost 2 bases, with 13 bases spanning the gap. The CDR3 bases are TGTGCCAGCAGCATCCGTTCGGGGGGCAATCAGCCCCAGCATTTT. This sequence encodes CASSIRSGGNQPQHF.

This clone has a handful of counts. The rearrangement links TRBV6-5 to TRBJ2-7; 10 nucleotides line up with TRBD2. Germline trimming cut 8 bases from V and 5 bases from J; bases unmatched to any gene: 12. There are 15 residues in the CDR3. Germline CDR1 MNHEY, CDR2 SVGAGI. The CDR3 nucleotides read TGTGCCAGCTTAAAACTAGCGGGATCTCCGGACGAGCAGTACTTC. Amino acids: CASLKLAGSPDEQYF.

The chain joins TRBV5-4 to TRBJ2-1; TRBD1 might be the D (5 bases). Germline loops: CDR1 SGHNT, CDR2 YYREEE (reference sequence). The germline V and J ends were trimmed by 4 bases and 9 bases, with 23 bases remaining between them. The CDR3 consists of 16 residues. The CDR3 sequence: CASSMGRPTILSEQFF. CDR3 bases: TGTGCCAGCAGCATGGGGCGCCCTACAATTCTGAGTGAGCAGTTCTTC.

This clone has more than one count but fewer than ten. The CDR3 sequence: CAGWTARFYGYTF. The DNA for the CDR3 is TGTGCCGGATGGACAGCTCGCTTTTATGGCTACACCTTC. The chain carries TRBV19 and TRBJ1-2; tentative D call: TRBD1 (6 bases). Germline V gene lookup returns CDR1 LNHDA and CDR2 SQIVND (reference sequence). This CDR3 contains 13 residues. Trimming removed 11 bases from V and 5 bases from J, with 18 bases in between.

The chain joins TRBV11-3 to TRBJ2-1; TRBD2 agrees at 9 bases. Unmatched junction bases numbered 10, after V lost 1 base and J lost 9 bases. The CDR3 is made up of 16 amino acids. The germline V gene encodes CDR1 SGHNT and CDR2 YENEEA. DNA of the CDR3: TGTGCCAGCAGCTTAGTATCGTCTAGCGGGACTAGTGAGCAGTTCTTC. It specifies CASSLVSSSGTSEQFF.

The chain couples TRBV5-1 to TRBJ2-7; D may be TRBD1 (6 bases). Germline values: CDR1 SGHRS, CDR2 YFSETQ. Trimming left V 0 bases short and J 6 bases short, with 10 bases between. The CDR3 extends over 13 amino acids. As DNA, the CDR3 is TGCGCCAGCAGCTTGGGGCAGGGGTTCGAGCAGTACTTC. Encoded protein: CASSLGQGFEQYF. The whole variable domain, filled in from reference TRBV5-1 and TRBJ2-7, reads KAGVTQTPRYLIKTRGQQVTLSCSPISGHRSVSWYQQTPGQGLQFLFEYFSETQRNKGNFPGRFSGRQFSNSRSEMNVSTLELGDSALYLCASSLGQGFEQYFGPGTRLTVT.

Regarding this clone: Other DNA sequences within the sample encode an identical CDR3. The rearrangement uses TRBV6-5 and TRBJ1-3; D is ambiguous. The CDR3 has 12 residues. The germline CDR1 and CDR2 sequences are MNHEY and SVGAGI. Trimming left V 5 bases short and J 4 bases short, with 6 bases between. CDR3 DNA sequence: TGTGCCAGCAGTCGGGGAGGAAACACCATATATTTT. Protein sequence: CASSRGGNTIYF.

The chain links TRBV4-3 to TRBJ1-1; no reliable D call. V was pared by 1 base and J by 1 base, with 10 bases between. Per germline, CDR1 LGHNA and CDR2 YSLEER. CDR3 length: 15 amino acids. The CDR3 region has the DNA TGCGCCAGCAGCCAAGTAATCGCCCCGAACACTGAAGCTTTCTTT. It yields the protein CASSQVIAPNTEAFF.

V and J are TRBV11-2 and TRBJ1-6; 7 bases fit TRBD1. This CDR3 spans 16 amino acids. Trimming removed 4 bases from V and 8 bases from J; junction bases left unmatched: 11. Germline V gives CDR1 SGHAT, CDR2 FQNNGV. For the CDR3, the DNA is TGTGCCAGCAGCTCCGACAGGGTGGGGATTTATTCACCCCTCCACTTT. Its protein is CASSSDRVGIYSPLHF.

The J gene is TRBJ1-2, the V gene TRBV18, with 7 nucleotides matching TRBD1. CDR3 length: 15 amino acids. CDR1 and CDR2 (germline): KGHSH, LQKENI. V lost 2 bases, J lost 2 bases, and 5 bases stayed unmatched. The CDR3 here is CASSPTAGGNYGYTF. The CDR3 DNA sequence: TGTGCCAGCTCACCAACTGCAGGGGGGAACTATGGCTACACCTTC.

The CDR3 protein is CASGQGDEQYF. CDR3 coding DNA: TGTGCTAGTGGTCAGGGGGACGAGCAGTACTTC. The gene calls are TRBV12-5 and TRBJ2-7; 7 positions match TRBD1. Germline V gene lookup returns CDR1 LGHNT and CDR2 FRNRAP. V dropped 5 bases and J dropped 5; count of bases not matched to a gene: 0. This CDR3 has 11 amino acids. The full variable domain, its missing parts supplied by reference TRBV12-5 and TRBJ2-7, is DARVTQTPRHKVTEMGQEVTMRCQPILGHNTVFWYRQTMMQGLELLAYFRNRAPLDDSGMPKDRFSAEMPDATLATLKIQPSEPRDSAVYFCASGQGDEQYFGPGTRLTVT.

This clone was found once. This rearrangement joins TRBV4-3 to TRBJ2-7; D gene ambiguous. CDR3 size: 15 residues. Per germline, CDR1 LGHNA and CDR2 YSLEER. V was clipped by 0 bases and J by 5 bases, with 14 bases between them. CDR3 nucleotides: TGCGCCAGCAGCCAAGATCGAGCGTTGAGAGACGAGCAGTACTTC. Translating gives CASSQDRALRDEQYF.

The V call is TRBV7-9, the J call TRBJ1-4; D unresolved. Germline V CDR1 and CDR2: SEHNR, FQNEAQ (reference sequence). The CDR3 is 15 residues long. V lost 5 bases and J lost 0, with 10 bases in between. This chain's CDR3 is CASSVGRATNEKLFF. CDR3 DNA: TGTGCCAGCAGCGTCGGGAGAGCAACTAATGAAAAACTGTTTTTT.

The chain is built from TRBV21-1 and TRBJ2-1; the table's D call, TRBD2, was not checked against the DNA. TRBV21-1 is a pseudogene. This CDR3 comprises 15 residues. The CDR3 region is CASSKAPQTSEEQFF. In DNA form, the CDR3 reads TGTGCCAGCAGCAAAGCCCCTCAGACTAGCGAAGAGCAGTTCTTC.

The rearrangement links TRBV6-5 to TRBJ1-2; D not certain. CDR1 is MNHEY and CDR2 is SVGAGI in the germline V gene. The CDR3 loop spans 14 amino acids. With 6 bases removed from V and 7 bases from J, the gap between germline ends came to 18 bases. The CDR3 bases are TGTGCCAGCAGAGAGGCAGGCCAACGAGGTGGCTACACCTTC. Translation gives CASREAGQRGGYTF.

This chain connects TRBV5-5 to TRBJ2-7, with a weak D call TRBD1 (5 bases). There are 14 residues in the CDR3. Trimming stripped 4 bases from V and 5 bases from J, with 16 bases between. In germline, CDR1 is SGHKS, CDR2 YYEKEE (reference sequence). The CDR3 here is CASSVRGHGDEQYF. CDR3 DNA sequence: TGTGCCAGCAGCGTAAGGGGCCACGGAGACGAGCAGTACTTC.